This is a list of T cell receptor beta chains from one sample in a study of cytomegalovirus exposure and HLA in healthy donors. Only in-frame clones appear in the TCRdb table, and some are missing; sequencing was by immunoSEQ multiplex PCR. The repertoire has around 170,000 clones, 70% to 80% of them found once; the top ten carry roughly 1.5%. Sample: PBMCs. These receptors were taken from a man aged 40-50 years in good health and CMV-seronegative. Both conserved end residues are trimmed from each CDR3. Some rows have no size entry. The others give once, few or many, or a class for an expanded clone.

cdr3_aa: ASSPTPQSDEQY; v_call: TRBV5-4; clone_size: few; j_call: TRBJ2-7
cdr3_aa: ASRSTGHKSPLH; v_call: TRBV19; clone_size: NA; j_call: TRBJ1-6
cdr3_aa: ASSFTGWHATNEKLF; v_call: TRBV27; clone_size: NA; j_call: TRBJ1-4
cdr3_aa: ASTPLDRVYQPQH; v_call: TRBV28; clone_size: NA; j_call: TRBJ1-5
cdr3_aa: ASSYSSGQVIYEQY; v_call: TRBV6-5; clone_size: NA; j_call: TRBJ2-7
cdr3_aa: ASRLDRFTNYGYT; v_call: TRBV28; clone_size: NA; j_call: TRBJ1-2
cdr3_aa: SSSFPRDRVDTEAF; v_call: TRBV7-9; clone_size: NA; j_call: TRBJ1-1
cdr3_aa: ASSYFPPGLETEAF; v_call: TRBV7-2; clone_size: NA; j_call: TRBJ1-1
cdr3_aa: AAGTAGRGLDYGYT; v_call: TRBV7-6; clone_size: NA; j_call: TRBJ1-2
cdr3_aa: ASSEAGGNQPQH; v_call: TRBV6-1; clone_size: few; j_call: TRBJ1-5
cdr3_aa: AWSGREGYEQY; v_call: TRBV30; clone_size: NA; j_call: TRBJ2-7
cdr3_aa: ASSLTGDTEAF; v_call: TRBV6-5; clone_size: NA; j_call: TRBJ1-1
cdr3_aa: ASSLTSGRSHTQY; v_call: TRBV7-2; clone_size: NA; j_call: TRBJ2-3
cdr3_aa: ASSQGPGQGALDTQY; v_call: TRBV14; clone_size: once; j_call: TRBJ2-3
cdr3_aa: ASSPRLAGSTGELF; v_call: TRBV7-3; clone_size: NA; j_call: TRBJ2-2
cdr3_aa: ASSDRVVADTQY; v_call: TRBV2; clone_size: NA; j_call: TRBJ2-3